This is a list of T cell receptor beta chains from one sample in a study of blood T cell repertoires in COVID-19. The repertoire was sequenced with immunoSEQ multiplex PCR; TCRdb's copy has only in-frame clones and lacks some. The sample lists some 140,000 clones, approximately 88% occurring once. Input material: PBMCs or T cells enriched from blood (not recorded which). These receptors were taken from a man aged 35 to 55 with acute COVID-19. The CDR3 runs from the conserved cysteine through the conserved F or W. Each record gives: clone size, J gene, V gene, CDR3 length, D gene, CDR3 DNA, CDR3 protein. A D gene is named only where the DNA matches it firmly. Not all rows give a size; the values are once, few, many and, for expanded clones, a class.

few	TRBJ2-1	TRBV9	15	TRBD2	TGTGCCAGCAGCGTAGTGGCGGGGGGTCGGAATGAGCAGTTCTTC	CASSVVAGGRNEQFF
NA	TRBJ1-6	TRBV19	15	TRBD1	TGTGCCAGTGGAAGGGACAGAGAGGGTAATTCACCCCTCCACTTT	CASGRDREGNSPLHF
NA	TRBJ2-1	TRBV20-1	11	NA	TGCAGTGCCACTAGGACTGACGAGCAGTTCTTC	CSATRTDEQFF
NA	TRBJ1-1	TRBV7-2	14	NA	TGTGCCAGCAGCTTAGCGGCGGACAGTACTGAAGCTTTCTTT	CASSLAADSTEAFF
few	TRBJ1-5	TRBV6-5	15	TRBD1	TGTGCCAGCAGTCCGAACACAGGGGGTAGTCAGCCCCAGCATTTT	CASSPNTGGSQPQHF
NA	TRBJ1-5	TRBV19	13	NA	TGTGCCAGTAGTCCCTCCGGGGATCAGCCCCAGCATTTT	CASSPSGDQPQHF
NA	TRBJ2-2	TRBV6-1	15	NA	TGTGCCAGCAGTGAATATGGGTCGGGCACCGGGGAGCTGTTTTTT	CASSEYGSGTGELFF
few	TRBJ1-3	TRBV5-1	14	NA	TGCGCCAGCAGCTTGGACAGTTCTGGAAACACCATATATTTT	CASSLDSSGNTIYF
NA	TRBJ2-7	TRBV5-1	13	NA	TGCGCCAGCAGCTTCAACTCTCTCTACGAGCAGTACTTC	CASSFNSLYEQYF
NA	TRBJ2-1	TRBV9	16	TRBD2	TGTGCCAGCAGCGTAGATGACCGGGGGGGCTACAATGAGCAGTTCTTC	CASSVDDRGGYNEQFF
NA	TRBJ1-1	TRBV6-5	15	NA	TGTGCCAGCAGTTTTATCTCAGGGGTGAGCACTGAAGCTTTCTTT	CASSFISGVSTEAFF
once	TRBJ1-1	TRBV19	15	NA	TGTGCCAGTAGTATAGATCCAGGGTCCAACACTGAAGCTTTCTTT	CASSIDPGSNTEAFF
once	TRBJ2-3	TRBV27	17	NA	TGTGCCAGCAGTCGGAAGCCTGGCGGGGTTATCACAGATACGCAGTATTTT	CASSRKPGGVITDTQYF
NA	TRBJ1-2	TRBV11-2	15	TRBD1	TGTGCCAGCAGGAAAGAGGGACAGGGGATCTATGGCTACACCTTC	CASRKEGQGIYGYTF
NA	TRBJ2-5	TRBV29-1	15	TRBD2	TGCAGCGTTGAGGGGGTTAGCGGGGGGCGTGAGACCCAGTACTTC	CSVEGVSGGRETQYF
NA	TRBJ1-5	TRBV5-1	13	TRBD1	TGCGCCAGCGCAAGGGACAGCCAACCCAGCCAGCATTTT	CASARDSQPSQHF
NA	TRBJ2-7	TRBV28	16	TRBD1	TGTGCCAGCAGTTCCGAAGACAGGGGTGAGTCCTACGAGCAGTACTTC	CASSSEDRGESYEQYF
NA	TRBJ1-6	TRBV6-5	14	NA	TGTGCCAGCTGGAAAGGGGCCCCCCATTCACCCCTCCACTTT	CASWKGAPHSPLHF
NA	TRBJ1-4	TRBV11-2	13	NA	TGTGCCAGCAGCGCATCCCCAGATGAAAAACTGTTTTTT	CASSASPDEKLFF
NA	TRBJ2-7	TRBV28	17	NA	TGTGCCAGCAGTCCCCTTAGACGCCCTAGCAGAACCTACGAGCAGTACTTC	CASSPLRRPSRTYEQYF
NA	TRBJ2-2	TRBV24-1	14	TRBD1	TGTGCCACCACCGGACAGGGGGACACCGGGGAGCTGTTTTTT	CATTGQGDTGELFF
NA	TRBJ2-3	TRBV7-8	18	TRBD2	TGTGCCAGCACCCAGGGGAGCGGGGGTAACCCTAGCACAGATACGCAGTATTTT	CASTQGSGGNPSTDTQYF
NA	TRBJ1-4	TRBV2	14	NA	TGTGCCAGCAGCGAGCGGGTGTTGGGTGAAAAACTGTTTTTT	CASSERVLGEKLFF
NA	TRBJ2-3	TRBV29-1	12	NA	TGCAGCGTTGACAGGCAGGGCGATACGCAGTATTTT	CSVDRQGDTQYF
once	TRBJ2-1	TRBV30	15	TRBD2	TGTGCCTGGAGTGTGGGACTAGCGGGGTACAATGAGCAGTTCTTC	CAWSVGLAGYNEQFF
NA	TRBJ1-2	TRBV28	13	NA	TGTGCCAGCAGTTATGATAGCGGCGGAGGCTACACCTTC	CASSYDSGGGYTF
NA	TRBJ2-1	TRBV9	18	TRBD2	TGTGCCAGCAGCGTAGTGTGGGTAGCGGGAGCGGCCTACAATGAGCAGTTCTTC	CASSVVWVAGAAYNEQFF
NA	TRBJ2-5	TRBV2	15	TRBD1	TGTGCCAGCAGTTCAGGAGCCGGGACAGAAGAGACCCAGTACTTC	CASSSGAGTEETQYF
NA	TRBJ1-1	TRBV19	13	NA	TGTGCCAGTAGTGCCCTGGGGCTCACTGAAGCTTTCTTT	CASSALGLTEAFF
NA	TRBJ2-7	TRBV7-2	15	NA	TGTGCCAGCAGCCAACCCGGGACAATAACCTACGAGCAGTACTTC	CASSQPGTITYEQYF
NA	TRBJ2-2	TRBV10-1	14	NA	TGCGCCAGCAGTGAGTCGGCAGGGGATGGGGAGCTGTTTTTT	CASSESAGDGELFF
NA	TRBJ1-2	TRBV27	15	TRBD1	TGTGCCAGCAGTTTCGGACAGGGGGGGATAAGGGGCTACACCTTC	CASSFGQGGIRGYTF
NA	TRBJ2-2	TRBV5-1	15	TRBD2	TGCGCCAGCAGCCCCGGGACTAGCGAAATCGGGGAGCTGTTTTTT	CASSPGTSEIGELFF
NA	TRBJ1-3	TRBV18	16	NA	TGTGCCAGCTCACCGGAGACAGGATACTCTGGAAACACCATATATTTT	CASSPETGYSGNTIYF
NA	TRBJ2-7	TRBV2	15	TRBD2	TGTGCCAGCAGTGAGAGGACTAGCGCCCTGTACGAGCAGTACTTC	CASSERTSALYEQYF
NA	TRBJ1-2	TRBV6-5	13	NA	TGTGCCAGCAGTAGGGGTTCGGGCTATGGCTACACCTTC	CASSRGSGYGYTF
once	TRBJ2-5	TRBV7-7	14	NA	TGTGCCAGCAGCCCGGACAGCCTGCAAGAGACCCAGTACTTC	CASSPDSLQETQYF
NA	TRBJ2-7	TRBV6-5	13	TRBD1	TGTGCCTCGAGGGGGCAGGGTCTGGACGAGCAGTACTTC	CASRGQGLDEQYF
NA	TRBJ2-1	TRBV19	17	TRBD1	TGTGCCAGTAGTATCAACAGGGGCGTAAGCTCCTACAATGAGCAGTTCTTC	CASSINRGVSSYNEQFF
NA	TRBJ2-1	TRBV11-3	16	NA	TGTGCCAGCAGCTTAACCACGACAGGATCCTACAATGAGCAGTTCTTC	CASSLTTTGSYNEQFF
NA	TRBJ1-5	TRBV7-8	14	NA	TGTGCCAGCAGTTCCGACGCGGGAGGTCAGCCCCAGCATTTT	CASSSDAGGQPQHF
NA	TRBJ1-1	TRBV30	13	NA	TGTGCCTGGAGCCGGGGGAGAGGCACTGAAGCTTTCTTT	CAWSRGRGTEAFF
NA	TRBJ1-5	TRBV6-6	14	TRBD1	TGTGCCAGCAGACCTCAAAGGGGGCTTCAGCCCCAGCATTTT	CASRPQRGLQPQHF
NA	TRBJ2-6	TRBV7-8	16	NA	TGTGCCAGCAGCCAGGACTGGAACTCTGGGGCCAACGTCCTGACTTTC	CASSQDWNSGANVLTF
NA	TRBJ1-3	TRBV15	14	NA	TGTGCCACCGGGGGAGGGAGGTCTGGAAACACCATATATTTT	CATGGGRSGNTIYF
NA	TRBJ1-2	TRBV2	14	NA	TGTGCCAGCAACGGACCCGGCCTAGCGTATGGCTACACCTTC	CASNGPGLAYGYTF
once	TRBJ1-1	TRBV10-2	16	NA	TGCGCCAGCAGCTTCCTTGGGGAGGGAATGAACACTGAAGCTTTCTTT	CASSFLGEGMNTEAFF
NA	TRBJ2-1	TRBV3-1/TRBV3-2	15	NA	TGTGCCAGCAGCCAAGGCCAGGGGAACATATATGAGCAGTTCTTC	CASSQGQGNIYEQFF
NA	TRBJ1-5	TRBV19	16	TRBD1	TGTGCCAGTAGTCATAACAGGGGGCTTAGCAATCAGCCCCAGCATTTT	CASSHNRGLSNQPQHF
NA	TRBJ1-2	TRBV27	13	NA	TGTGCCAGCAGTTTCTACAGCTACTATGGCTACACCTTC	CASSFYSYYGYTF
few	TRBJ1-2	TRBV6-1	15	TRBD1	TGTGCCAGCAGTCCCCAGGGGGACACGGGCTATGGCTACACCTTC	CASSPQGDTGYGYTF
NA	TRBJ2-5	TRBV7-9	14	NA	TGTGCCAGCAGGGCGACAGGCAACGGGGAGACCCAGTACTTC	CASRATGNGETQYF